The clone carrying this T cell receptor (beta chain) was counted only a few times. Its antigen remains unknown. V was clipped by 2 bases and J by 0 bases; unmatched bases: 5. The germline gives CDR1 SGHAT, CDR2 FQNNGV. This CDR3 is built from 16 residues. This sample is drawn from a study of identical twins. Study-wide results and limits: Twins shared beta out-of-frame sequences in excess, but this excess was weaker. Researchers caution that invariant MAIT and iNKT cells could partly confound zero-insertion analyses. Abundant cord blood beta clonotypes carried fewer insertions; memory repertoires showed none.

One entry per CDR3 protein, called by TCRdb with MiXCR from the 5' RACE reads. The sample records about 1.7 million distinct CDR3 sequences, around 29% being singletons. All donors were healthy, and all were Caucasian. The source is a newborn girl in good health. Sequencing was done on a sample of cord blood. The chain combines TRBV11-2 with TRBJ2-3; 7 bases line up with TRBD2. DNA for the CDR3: TGTGCCAGCAGCTTAAGCGGGACTACAAGCACAGATACGCAGTATTTT. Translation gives CASSLSGTTSTDTQYF.